These 15 T cell receptor beta chains originate from one sample sequenced in a study of cytomegalovirus exposure and HLA in healthy donors (TCRdb year 2017). Libraries were constructed by the immunoSEQ multiplex PCR assay. Held by TCRdb, this immuneACCESS table contains in-frame sequences only and omits some clones. Under half of the omission traces to an unresolved V gene where checked; the cause of the rest is unknown. The sample includes about 120,000 clones, with more than 75% observed a single time. In total, the top ten clones hold under 5% of the sample. Material for sequencing was PBMCs. Source of these receptors: a man aged 18 to 30 in good health and CMV-seronegative.

This rearrangement joins TRBV28 to TRBJ2-6; TRBD2 is a possible D gene (5 bases). The CDR3 spans 17 residues. The V and J ends lost 3 bases and 0 bases respectively, with 12 bases between them. The germline V gene has CDR1 MDHEN and CDR2 SYDVKM. The CDR3 sequence is CASSLAGLSSGANVLTF. DNA for the CDR3: TGTGCCAGCAGTTTGGCAGGACTGAGCTCTGGGGCCAACGTCCTGACTTTC.

The CDR3 loop is CASSGGQGAGGRFF. The DNA for the CDR3 is TGTGCCAGCAGCGGAGGACAGGGTGCGGGAGGGAGGTTCTTC. The chain joins TRBV9 to TRBJ2-1, with D possibly TRBD2 on 9 matching bases. The CDR3 spans 14 residues. V lost 3 bases to trimming and J lost 15 bases, with 22 bases between them. CDR1 and CDR2 (germline): SGDLS, YYNGEE.

The gene calls are TRBV6-5 and TRBJ1-3; D is perhaps TRBD1 (5 bases). The CDR3 length is 13 residues. Trimming took 6 bases from V and 5 from J, leaving 11 bases between them. CDR1 is MNHEY and CDR2 is SVGAGI in the germline V gene. DNA for the CDR3: TGTGCCAGCAGGGGGGGGGTTAGAAACACCATATATTTT. Residues: CASRGGVRNTIYF.

This chain uses TRBV29-1 with TRBJ2-1; 7 bases align to TRBD2. V was pared by 4 bases and J by 3 bases, with 3 bases of the junction left unmatched. The CDR3 consists of 13 residues. Germline CDR1 is SQVTM and CDR2 is ANQGSEA. The CDR3 DNA reads as TGCAGCGTTGGGCGGGAGTACTACAATGAGCAGTTCTTC. As protein: CSVGREYYNEQFF.

The chain joins TRBV2 to TRBJ1-5; D not resolved. Germline V gene lookup returns CDR1 SNHLY and CDR2 FYNNEI. V lost 4 bases to trimming and J lost 1 base, with 17 bases between them. The CDR3 has 17 amino acids. The CDR3 region has the DNA TGTGCCAGCAGTGCTCCCCTGGCCGGGGTCAGCAATCAGCCCCAGCATTTT. It encodes CASSAPLAGVSNQPQHF.

This chain joins TRBV5-4 and TRBJ2-7; D not certain. This CDR3 is 14 amino acids long. From germline, CDR1 is SGHNT and CDR2 YYREEE (reference sequence). Trimming cost V 4 bases and J 0 bases, with 11 bases left between them. CDR3 amino acids: CASSGGTSSYEQYF. Here the CDR3 DNA reads TGTGCCAGCAGCGGCGGTACCAGCTCCTACGAGCAGTACTTC.

The rearrangement joins TRBV28 to TRBJ1-1; 7 positions agree with TRBD1. With 6 bases clipped from V and 7 bases from J, the junction kept 8 bases outside the gene matches. The germline CDR1 and CDR2 sequences are MDHEN and SYDVKM. The CDR3 is made up of 13 amino acids. The CDR3 sequence is CASRPQGQREAFF. The CDR3 bases are TGTGCCAGCAGACCTCAGGGACAGCGTGAAGCTTTCTTT.

J is TRBJ2-7 and V is TRBV5-6; D is perhaps TRBD1 (6 bases). The CDR3 has 14 amino acids. CDR1 is SGHDT, CDR2 YYEEEE, per germline. Trimming took off 3 bases at V and 4 bases at J, with 14 bases between the two ends. The DNA for the CDR3 is TGTGCCAGCAGCTCGGACAGACGGGTTTACGAGCAGTACTTC. Translating gives CASSSDRRVYEQYF.

The rearrangement links TRBV6-1 to TRBJ2-2, with D hard to call. V shed 3 bases and J shed 6 bases, with 8 bases lying between them. The CDR3 is made up of 13 amino acids. Looked up from germline, CDR1 is MNHNS and CDR2 is SASEGT. The CDR3 coding sequence is TGTGCCAGCAGTGACCTATCGGCCGGGGAGCTGTTTTTT. It is translated as CASSDLSAGELFF.

V gene TRBV6-1 combines with J gene TRBJ2-1; 9 bases are shared with TRBD2. CDR3 length: 14 residues. Trimming at V came to 8 bases and at J to 1 base, leaving 3 bases not matched to a gene. Germline CDR1 reads MNHNS; CDR2 reads SASEGT. CDR3 region: CASAGGGSYNEQFF. The CDR3 DNA sequence: TGTGCCAGCGCGGGGGGGGGTTCCTACAATGAGCAGTTCTTC.

V usage is TRBV5-4 and J usage is TRBJ1-5; D not resolved. Germline V lookup: CDR1 SGHNT, CDR2 YYREEE (reference sequence). The length of the CDR3 is 14 residues. V lost 4 bases and J lost 3, with 11 bases in between. The CDR3 loop reads CASSPGGPNQPQHF. The CDR3 DNA follows: TGTGCCAGCAGCCCTGGAGGACCCAATCAGCCCCAGCATTTT.

This chain connects TRBV2 to TRBJ1-2; 10 nucleotides line up with TRBD1. After removal of 1 base from V and 5 bases from J, the junction contained 1 base not matched to a gene. The germline V gene has CDR1 SNHLY and CDR2 FYNNEI. The CDR3 consists of 14 residues. The DNA for the CDR3 is TGTGCCAGCAGTGAAGGGGACAGGGGTTATGGCTACACCTTC. Residues: CASSEGDRGYGYTF.

This chain uses TRBV7-7 with TRBJ2-1; 7 positions match TRBD1. In germline, CDR1 is SSHAT, CDR2 FNYEAQ (reference sequence). CDR3 length: 15 amino acids. V lost 1 base, J lost 9 bases, and 9 bases stayed unmatched. In DNA, the CDR3 is TGTGCCAGCAGCTTAGGGGGACAGTCCAGTCCTGAGCAGTTCTTC. Translating it yields CASSLGGQSSPEQFF.

This clone has a single count. J is TRBJ2-1 and V is TRBV11-3; 14 bases align to TRBD2. Germline V lookup: CDR1 SGHNT, CDR2 YENEEA. The V gene end was trimmed by 5 bases and the J gene end by 8 bases; junction bases not matched to a gene: 5. The CDR3 contains 15 residues. The CDR3 bases are TGTGCCAGCAGCGTGGGACTAGCGGGAGTTCATGAGCAGTTCTTC. This gives the protein CASSVGLAGVHEQFF.

Remarks on this clone: At one boundary the junction diverges from the germline segment, which might be a read error. The V gene is TRBV27, the J gene TRBJ1-2, with D possibly TRBD1 on 6 matching bases. The V gene's germline CDR1 is MNHEY and CDR2 SMNVEV (reference sequence). The CDR3 loop spans 12 amino acids. The CDR3 sequence: CASSVTGTSSVF. Here the CDR3 DNA reads TGTGCCAGCAGTGTTACAGGGACGTCGTCGGTCTTC.